This T cell receptor beta chain was sequenced in a study of cytomegalovirus exposure and HLA in healthy donors. Study conclusions and caveats: Links to common viral pathogens appeared, in a later analysis, for several of the most significant clusters. Most subjects had HLA-A and HLA-B alleles reportedly predicted accurately by TCR beta sequences.

Primers included in the PCR were 60 Vbeta and 13 Jbeta primers. This table comes from immunoSEQ multiplex PCR, and its TCRdb copy is limited to in-frame clones, with some not included. The table records approximately 92,000 clones, under 90% of them present only once. CDR1 and CDR2 from the germline V gene are MNHEY and SVGAGI. The CDR3 contains 15 residues. V was clipped by 5 bases and J by 4 bases; unmatched bases: 4. Of note for this clone: Its target is not known.

This TCR was sampled from a woman aged 70-85 years in good health and CMV-seropositive. The sequenced sample consisted of PBMCs. The V gene is TRBV6-5, the J gene TRBJ2-7, with 14 bases aligning to TRBD2. CDR3 residues: CASSTGTSGSYEQYF. CDR3 sequence (DNA): TGTGCCAGCAGTACCGGGACTAGCGGGAGTTACGAGCAGTACTTC.